This entry describes one TCR beta chain. Its antigen remains unknown. The record originates from a study of siplizumab effects on memory and regulatory T cells. General study points: The majority of clones, roughly 80-96% of proliferating CD4+ or CD8+ clones, lacked an assignable naive or memory phenotype. Alloreactive clones mapping to unstimulated subsets formed only a minor fraction.

Produced via immunoSEQ multiplex PCR; TCRdb's table is partial and in-frame only. The sample yields around 95,000 clones, around 92% seen once. Germline V CDR1 and CDR2: SGDLS, YYNGEE. This CDR3 contains 16 residues. V was pared by 3 bases and J by 5 bases, with 18 bases between. This clonotype was obtained from a human donor in good health. The chain links TRBV9 to TRBJ2-1, with unresolved D. Sequenced sample: CD4+ T cells sorted from blood. The CDR3, as DNA: TGTGCCAGCAGCGCGTGGGAAACGGGTTTTAACAATGAGCAGTTCTTC. The encoded protein is CASSAWETGFNNEQFF.